This T cell receptor beta chain comes out of a study of cytomegalovirus exposure and HLA in healthy donors. The PCR employed 60 Vbeta primers together with 13 Jbeta primers. Data came from immunoSEQ multiplex PCR; TCRdb stores just in-frame clones and leaves some out. The data show about 140,000 clones, over 60% seen once. The sequencing input was PBMCs. The receptor's source is a woman in her forties or fifties in good health and CMV-seronegative.

CDR3 coding DNA: TGTGCCAGTAGTATCCTGCTACAGAGCTCCTATGGCTACACCTTC. It encodes CASSILLQSSYGYTF. The chain carries TRBV19 and TRBJ1-2; D not resolved. This CDR3 is 15 amino acids long. Trimming cost V 3 bases and J 4 bases, with 15 bases left between them. Germline CDR1 reads LNHDA; CDR2 reads SQIVND (reference sequence).